Each of the 9 T cell receptor beta chains below was sequenced from the same sample in a study of T cells in Graves' hyperthyroidism and ophthalmopathy. TCR beta CDR3 sequences were amplified from RNA transcripts. The study used the HTBI primer set for a first-round RT-PCR of the TCR CDR3. TCRdb analysed the multiplex PCR reads with MiXCR anew, one entry per CDR3 protein. The repertoire holds about 380,000 distinct CDR3 sequences, over 11% seen once, with 9.5% to 12% in the top ten. Material: blood. These receptors were obtained from a woman aged 55-75 years with Graves' hyperthyroidism.

The sample holds many counts of this clonotype. The chain combines TRBV12-3 or TRBV12-4 with TRBJ2-2; a weak D match, TRBD2 (5 bases). CDR3 length: 14 residues. The V and J ends lost 5 bases and 3 bases respectively, with 10 bases between them. The CDR3 DNA follows: TGTGCCAGCAGTCCCCGGGGTGACACCGGGGAGCTGTTTTTT. This sequence encodes CASSPRGDTGELFF.

This clonotype has a count of ten or more. The chain combines TRBV20-1 with TRBJ2-4; 7 positions agree with TRBD1. Looked up from germline, CDR1 is DFQATT and CDR2 is SNEGSKA (reference sequence). V gave up 6 bases and J gave up 4 bases; unmatched junction bases: 6. The CDR3 runs to 13 residues. The CDR3 DNA sequence: TGCAGTGCCCTGGGACAGCGGAAAAACATTCAGTACTTC. This codes for CSALGQRKNIQYF.

This clonotype has a handful of counts. This chain uses TRBV3-1 with TRBJ2-1, with TRBD2 identical over 13 bases. Trimming took 1 base from V and 8 from J; bases not matched to a gene: 5. The CDR3 is made up of 16 amino acids. Germline-derived CDR1 and CDR2 are LGHDT and YNNKEL (reference sequence). DNA of the CDR3: TGTGCCAGCAGCCAAGTGAGGACTAGCGGGAGCGATGAGCAGTTCTTC. Residues: CASSQVRTSGSDEQFF.

The chain couples TRBV20-1 to TRBJ2-3, with D possibly being TRBD2 (6 bases). Germline CDR1 is DFQATT and CDR2 is SNEGSKA (reference sequence). CDR3 length: 14 residues. The V end was cut by 6 bases, the J end by 0 bases, with 13 bases between. The CDR3 nucleotides are TGCAGTGCGCCCCCGGGACTCAGCACAGATACGCAGTATTTT. Its translation is CSAPPGLSTDTQYF.

The sample holds many counts of this clonotype. The chain uses TRBV3-1 and TRBJ2-2; D might be TRBD1 or TRBD2, each matching 5 bases. Germline V CDR1 and CDR2: LGHDT, YNNKEL (reference sequence). The CDR3 spans 14 residues. V was shortened by 4 bases and J by 3 bases, with 9 bases between the two germline ends. The CDR3 DNA follows: TGTGCCAGCAGCCTTGGGACGGACACCGGGGAGCTGTTTTTT. This gives the protein CASSLGTDTGELFF.

This clonotype was recorded many times. This rearrangement joins TRBV4-2 to TRBJ2-1; D unresolved. The CDR3 has 14 amino acids. V lost 1 base and J lost 4, with 8 bases in between. CDR1 and CDR2 from the germline V gene are LGHNA and YNFKEQ. The CDR3 bases are TGTGCCAGCAGCCAAGCGTATAGATACAATGAGCAGTTCTTC. This translates into CASSQAYRYNEQFF.

The chain uses TRBV12-5 and TRBJ2-2; 12 nucleotides line up with TRBD2. V was pared by 2 bases and J by 3 bases, with 1 base of the junction left unmatched. CDR1 and CDR2 (germline): LGHNT, FRNRAP. The CDR3 loop spans 16 amino acids. The chain's CDR3 is CASGLRLAGDTGELFF. In DNA, the CDR3 is TGTGCTAGTGGTTTGAGACTAGCGGGGGACACCGGGGAGCTGTTTTTT.

About this clonotype itself: A much larger clone is a single base away; this may be a read error. The rearrangement joins TRBV18 to TRBJ2-1, with TRBD2 identical over 8 bases. Germline trimming cut 5 bases from V and 7 bases from J; bases unmatched to any gene: 7. The CDR3 totals 14 residues. CDR1 and CDR2 (germline): KGHSH, LQKENI. The CDR3 loop is CASSSPGGRNEQFF. CDR3 sequence (DNA): TGTGCCAGCTCATCGCCGGGGGGGAGGAATGAGCAGTTCTTC.

The sample holds many counts of this clonotype. This rearrangement joins TRBV12-3 or TRBV12-4 to TRBJ2-3, with TRBD2 identical over 7 bases. This CDR3 has 16 amino acids. V lost 5 bases, J lost 1 base, and 9 bases stayed unmatched. The CDR3 region has the DNA TGTGCCAGCAGTAATCGGGCTAGCGGCGGCACAGATACGCAGTATTTT. It is translated as CASSNRASGGTDTQYF.